These 5 T cell receptor beta chains originate from one sample sequenced in a study of T cell responses to AZD1222 COVID-19 vaccine. TCRdb's copy holds only in-frame clones and misses some; the assay was immunoSEQ multiplex PCR. The sample consists of roughly 80,000 clones, approximately 87% of them appearing once. The material was peripheral blood, obtained on day 0 of MenACWY control vaccination. These receptors all come from an adult in good health.

V is TRBV27 and J is TRBJ2-7; D assignment may be TRBD1 or TRBD2 (5 bases each). This CDR3 has 13 amino acids. Looked up from germline, CDR1 is MNHEY and CDR2 is SMNVEV (reference sequence). V lost 6 bases, J lost 3 bases, and 12 bases lay in between. The CDR3 DNA is TGTGCCAGCAGGGGACCTGGGGGCTACGAGCAGTACTTC. It yields the protein CASRGPGGYEQYF.

This rearrangement joins TRBV28 to TRBJ1-2, with 7 positions matching TRBD1. CDR1 is MDHEN and CDR2 is SYDVKM in the germline V gene. With 7 bases clipped from V and 4 bases from J, the junction kept 6 bases outside the gene matches. The CDR3 spans 13 residues. CDR3 in amino acids: CASTLGQSYGYTF. As DNA, the CDR3 is TGTGCCAGCACCTTGGGACAGTCCTATGGCTACACCTTC.

This clone has more than one count but fewer than ten. The rearrangement links TRBV19 to TRBJ2-7; 10 positions agree with TRBD2. In germline, CDR1 is LNHDA, CDR2 SQIVND (reference sequence). Losses at the gene ends were 5 bases for V and 6 bases for J; bases not matched to a gene: 4. The CDR3 has 13 residues. In nucleotides, the CDR3 is TGTGCCAGTAGTCCGGGACTAGCGATCGAGCAGTACTTC. It specifies CASSPGLAIEQYF.

This chain connects TRBV6-6 to TRBJ2-4; D is unresolved. CDR1 is MNHNY and CDR2 is SVGAGI in the germline V gene (reference sequence). This CDR3 has 14 residues. The V end was cut by 4 bases, the J end by 0 bases, with 7 bases between. The CDR3 DNA reads TGTGCCAGCAGTTCTGACTCAGCCAAAAACATTCAGTACTTC. It specifies CASSSDSAKNIQYF.

V and J are TRBV3-1 (or the pseudogene TRBV3-2) and TRBJ1-1, with D possibly being TRBD1 (6 bases). The V gene lost 1 base and the J gene lost 1 base, with 7 bases spanning the gap. Germline assignment: CDR1 LGHDT and CDR2 YNNKEL (reference sequence). The CDR3 sequence is 14 residues long. CDR3 DNA sequence: TGTGCCAGCAGCCAAGGGACAGCGAACACTGAAGCTTTCTTT. Its translation is CASSQGTANTEAFF.